These T cell receptor beta chains were read from a single sample in a study of T cell responses to AZD1222 COVID-19 vaccine. The protocol was immunoSEQ multiplex PCR, while the TCRdb copy is restricted to in-frame clones and leaves out a portion. The sample yields under 150,000 clones, about 90% seen once. The sequencing here drew on peripheral blood, taken on day 0 of AZD1222 vaccination. The receptors were sampled from an adult in good health. Both conserved end residues are part of each CDR3. The order of the fields is CDR3 protein, CDR3 DNA, V gene, D gene, J gene, clone size. A D gene is named only where the DNA matches it firmly. Clone sizes are given selectively: once, few, many, or a class where the clone is expanded.

CDR3: CASSITRGQTNEKLFF; DNA: TGTGCCAGCAGCATAACCAGGGGGCAGACTAATGAAAAACTGTTTTTT; V: TRBV21-1; D: .; J: TRBJ1-4; size: .
CDR3: CASSPMPSYNEQFF; DNA: TGTGCCAGCAGCCCCATGCCGTCCTACAATGAGCAGTTCTTC; V: TRBV11-2; D: .; J: TRBJ2-1; size: .
CDR3: CASSVRTGRGTGELFF; DNA: TGTGCCAGCAGTGTCAGAACGGGACGGGGGACCGGGGAGCTGTTTTTT; V: TRBV25-1; D: .; J: TRBJ2-2; size: .
CDR3: CASSQDLGDNEQFF; DNA: TGCGCCAGCAGCCAAGATCTGGGGGACAATGAGCAGTTCTTC; V: TRBV4-3; D: .; J: TRBJ2-1; size: once
CDR3: CASSGGRLLGGYTF; DNA: TGTGCCAGCAGCGGGGGACGGCTCCTAGGTGGCTACACCTTC; V: TRBV9; D: .; J: TRBJ1-2; size: .
CDR3: CASSPEGGLGQYF; DNA: TGTGCCAGCAGCCCTGAGGGCGGATTAGGGCAGTACTTC; V: TRBV7-9; D: .; J: TRBJ2-7; size: .
CDR3: CASSQDRTGNYEQYF; DNA: TGCGCCAGCAGCCAAGATAGAACAGGGAACTACGAGCAGTACTTC; V: TRBV4-3; D: .; J: TRBJ2-7; size: .
CDR3: CSVWGSSGNTIYF; DNA: TGCAGCGTGTGGGGGAGCTCTGGAAACACCATATATTTT; V: TRBV29-1; D: .; J: TRBJ1-3; size: .
CDR3: CASSRNYNEQFF; DNA: TGTGCCAGCAGCCGAAATTACAATGAGCAGTTCTTC; V: TRBV5-6; D: .; J: TRBJ2-1; size: .
CDR3: CASSPYTGELFF; DNA: TGTGCCAGTAGTCCCTACACCGGGGAGCTGTTTTTT; V: TRBV19; D: .; J: TRBJ2-2; size: once
CDR3: CASSQWGYNEQFF; DNA: TGTGCCAGCAGCCAGTGGGGATACAATGAGCAGTTCTTC; V: TRBV7-3; D: .; J: TRBJ2-1; size: .
CDR3: CASSPLKNTGELFF; DNA: TGTGCCAGCAGCCCGCTTAAGAACACCGGGGAGCTGTTTTTT; V: TRBV9; D: .; J: TRBJ2-2; size: .
CDR3: CASSHPSHRGINYGYTF; DNA: TGTGCCAGCAGCCACCCGAGCCACAGGGGAATAAACTATGGCTACACCTTC; V: TRBV9; D: TRBD1; J: TRBJ1-2; size: .
CDR3: CASRSQDLPYSPLHF; DNA: TGTGCCAGCAGATCTCAGGACTTACCTTATTCACCCCTCCACTTT; V: TRBV27; D: .; J: TRBJ1-6; size: .
CDR3: CATSDFSTGADTQYF; DNA: TGTGCCACCAGTGATTTCTCGACAGGGGCAGATACGCAGTATTTT; V: TRBV24-1; D: TRBD1; J: TRBJ2-3; size: once
CDR3: CASSVSYGTNYGYTF; DNA: TGTGCCAGCAGCGTATCCTACGGGACTAACTATGGCTACACCTTC; V: TRBV9; D: .; J: TRBJ1-2; size: .
CDR3: CASSSGTRAYEQYF; DNA: TGTGCCAGCAGCTCCGGGACACGCGCCTACGAGCAGTACTTC; V: TRBV7-9; D: .; J: TRBJ2-7; size: .
CDR3: CASSPASRETQYF; DNA: TGTGCCAGCAGCCCAGCTTCTAGGGAGACCCAGTACTTC; V: TRBV13; D: .; J: TRBJ2-5; size: .
CDR3: CSASQETYEQYF; DNA: TGCAGTGCCAGTCAGGAGACCTACGAGCAGTACTTC; V: TRBV20-1; D: .; J: TRBJ2-7; size: .
CDR3: CASPPRQEAFF; DNA: TGTGCCAGCCCACCCCGGCAGGAAGCTTTCTTT; V: TRBV7-6; D: .; J: TRBJ1-1; size: .
CDR3: CASSFGRDPGEQYF; DNA: TGTGCCAGCAGCTTCGGCAGGGACCCGGGCGAGCAGTACTTC; V: TRBV7-9; D: .; J: TRBJ2-7; size: .
CDR3: CARFTQTGVGTEAFF; DNA: TGCGCCAGGTTCACCCAAACAGGGGTGGGCACTGAAGCTTTCTTT; V: TRBV10-1; D: TRBD1; J: TRBJ1-1; size: .